The following is a TCR beta chain sequence with its context. The antigen is unknown. Sequenced by immunoSEQ multiplex PCR; TCRdb stores in-frame clones only, minus some. The top ten hold more than 1.5% of the sample, which has roughly 140,000 clones, roughly 91% seen once. The data stem from a study of CD4+ T cells in melanoma. General study findings and limits: A reported correlation linked neoantigen-specific CD4+ T cells to CD8+, macrophage and B cell function. Neoantigen-specific CD4+ T cells in melanoma reportedly had diverse differentiation states.

This CDR3 comprises 15 residues. V was clipped by 0 bases and J by 4 bases, with 13 bases between them. Germline loops: CDR1 GTSNPN, CDR2 SVGIG (reference sequence). The chain combines TRBV30 with TRBJ1-3; D might be TRBD1 (6 bases). The sequence came from a human donor with melanoma. CDR3 residues: CAWSVVGTTGNTIYF. In DNA, the CDR3 is TGTGCCTGGAGTGTAGTGGGGACAACAGGAAACACCATATATTTT. The entire variable domain, with the rest obtained from reference TRBV30 and TRBJ1-3, is as follows: SQTIHQWPATLVQPVGSPLSLECTVEGTSNPNLYWYRQAAGRGLQLLFYSVGIGQISSEVPQNLSASRPQDRQFILSSKKLLLSDSGFYLCAWSVVGTTGNTIYFGEGSWLTVV.